Presented here are 26 T cell receptor beta chains from one specimen sequenced in a study of blood T cell repertoires in COVID-19. Libraries were prepared by immunoSEQ multiplex PCR; TCRdb keeps only in-frame clonotypes and omits some of them. The sample holds more than 110,000 clones, around nine tenths seen once. Sequenced input: peripheral blood. These receptors were taken from a man aged 45-65 years with active or convalescent COVID-19.

The chain employs TRBV29-1 and TRBJ2-1; TRBD2 matches 8 bases. The CDR3 is 16 residues long. The germline gives CDR1 SQVTM, CDR2 ANQGSEA. Unmatched junction bases numbered 7, after V lost 2 bases and J lost 1 base. The CDR3, as DNA: TGCAGCGTTGAAAAGAAGGCGGGAGGTTCCTACAATGAGCAGTTCTTC. This codes for CSVEKKAGGSYNEQFF.

The chain is built from TRBV10-1 and TRBJ2-7; D remains unclear. The germline gives CDR1 WNHNN, CDR2 SYGVQD (reference sequence). This CDR3 is built from 13 residues. Trimming shortened V by 0 bases and J by 7 bases, and 10 bases separated the two germline ends. CDR3 protein: CASSESSRVEQYF. Here the CDR3 DNA reads TGCGCCAGCAGTGAGTCGAGTCGGGTGGAGCAGTACTTC.

The V gene is TRBV7-2, the J gene TRBJ2-7; D is ambiguous. Trimming removed 4 bases at V and 6 bases at J, with 10 bases between. The CDR3 has 12 residues. CDR1 SGHTA and CDR2 FQGNSA come from the germline V gene. This CDR3 is CASSWRGSEQYF. The CDR3 nucleotides read TGTGCCAGCAGCTGGAGAGGATCCGAGCAGTACTTC.

J is TRBJ1-5 and V is TRBV5-8; 9 bases align to TRBD1. The CDR3 consists of 15 residues. V lost 4 bases and J lost 4; bases outside the gene matches: 6. CDR1 SGHTS and CDR2 YDEGEE come from the germline V gene. The DNA of the CDR3 is TGTGCCAGCAGCACGGGGACAGGGTGGAATCAGCCCCAGCATTTT. Translating gives CASSTGTGWNQPQHF.

This chain uses TRBV11-3 with TRBJ2-2; 11 bases are a match to TRBD1. With V trimmed by 4 bases and J by 4 bases, 2 bases remained unmatched. The CDR3 loop spans 15 amino acids. The germline CDR1 and CDR2 sequences are SGHNT and YENEEA. CDR3 coding DNA: TGTGCCAGCAGCTGGACAGGGGGCAGCACCGGGGAGCTGTTTTTT. The encoded protein is CASSWTGGSTGELFF.

The chain is built from TRBV24-1 and TRBJ2-5; 7 bases fit TRBD1. This CDR3 is built from 15 residues. The germline gives CDR1 KGHDR, CDR2 SFDVKD. Germline trimming cut 0 bases from V and 4 bases from J; bases unmatched to any gene: 4. The CDR3 coding sequence is TGTGCCACCAGTGATTTGGAGGCAGGGGGAGAGACCCAGTACTTC. Its protein is CATSDLEAGGETQYF.

This sequence joins TRBV5-1 and TRBJ2-1; the D is unclear. Germline loops: CDR1 SGHRS, CDR2 YFSETQ. V lost 1 base, J lost 1 base, and 9 bases lay in between. The CDR3 runs to 15 residues. The DNA of the CDR3 is TGCGCCAGCAGCTTGTATTCGGGTTCCTACAATGAGCAGTTCTTC. Translated, it gives CASSLYSGSYNEQFF.

The chain carries TRBV29-1 and TRBJ2-7, with a possible D match to TRBD2 (5 bases). Germline CDR1 is SQVTM and CDR2 is ANQGSEA. The V gene lost 0 bases and the J gene lost 0 bases, with 15 bases spanning the gap. The CDR3 has 16 amino acids. DNA of the CDR3: TGCAGCGTTGAAGATGGAGGAGGTCTGAGCTCCTACGAGCAGTACTTC. The encoded protein is CSVEDGGGLSSYEQYF.

V usage is TRBV2 and J usage is TRBJ1-5; 9 bases map to TRBD1. The CDR3 contains 14 residues. With V trimmed by 5 bases and J by 6 bases, 5 bases remained unmatched. Looked up from germline, CDR1 is SNHLY and CDR2 is FYNNEI. CDR3 DNA: TGTGCCAGCAGTTGGACAGGGGCCGGTCAGCCCCAGCATTTT. It yields the protein CASSWTGAGQPQHF. The full variable domain, in which reference TRBV2 and TRBJ1-5 provide the parts outside the CDR3, is EPEVTQTPSHQVTQMGQEVILRCVPISNHLYFYWYRQILGQKVEFLVSFYNNEISEKSEIFDDQFSVERPDGSNFTLKIRSTKLEDSAMYFCASSWTGAGQPQHFGDGTRLSIL.

The chain couples TRBV28 to TRBJ2-7; TRBD2 matches 7 bases. J lost 2 bases, V lost 8 bases, and 12 bases had no gene match. CDR3 size: 15 residues. CDR1 is MDHEN, CDR2 SYDVKM, per germline. The CDR3 coding sequence is TGTGCCAGCGTTTTTGGCAGGGAGGGGACCTACGAGCAGTACTTC. Its protein product is CASVFGREGTYEQYF.

The chain has TRBV19 and TRBJ2-1, with D perhaps TRBD2 (5 bases). This CDR3 region has 16 residues. In germline, CDR1 is LNHDA, CDR2 SQIVND (reference sequence). The V end lost 3 bases, the J end lost 1 base, and 13 bases lay between the germline ends. The CDR3 loop is CASSIWPRRSYNEQFF. For the CDR3, the DNA is TGTGCCAGTAGTATTTGGCCACGGAGGTCCTACAATGAGCAGTTCTTC.

This rearrangement joins TRBV29-1 to TRBJ2-2; D is uncertain. The CDR3 loop spans 13 amino acids. Germline-derived CDR1 and CDR2 are SQVTM and ANQGSEA. CDR3 in DNA: TGCAGTATCAGGCTACCATCCACCGGGGAGCTGTTTTTT. This translates into CSIRLPSTGELFF.

This rearrangement joins TRBV5-1 to TRBJ2-1; 8 bases match TRBD2. The ends lost 0 bases at V and 2 bases at J; junction bases unmatched: 7. Looked up from germline, CDR1 is SGHRS and CDR2 is YFSETQ. The CDR3 sequence is 17 residues long. CDR3 loop: CASSLGLLAGTYNEQFF. CDR3 nucleotide sequence: TGCGCCAGCAGCTTGGGGCTTCTAGCGGGTACCTACAATGAGCAGTTCTTC. Full variable domain (outside the CDR3, taken from reference TRBV5-1 and TRBJ2-1): KAGVTQTPRYLIKTRGQQVTLSCSPISGHRSVSWYQQTPGQGLQFLFEYFSETQRNKGNFPGRFSGRQFSNSRSEMNVSTLELGDSALYLCASSLGLLAGTYNEQFFGPGTRLTVL.

This chain connects TRBV19 to TRBJ2-7; 12 nucleotides align to TRBD2. The V gene's germline CDR1 is LNHDA and CDR2 SQIVND (reference sequence). The CDR3 runs to 15 residues. V shed 2 bases and J 2 bases; nucleotides not matched to a gene: 1. CDR3 residues: CASSILAGGPYEQYF. The CDR3 coding sequence is TGTGCCAGTAGTATACTAGCGGGAGGGCCCTACGAGCAGTACTTC.

This clone was seen more than once but under ten times. The gene calls are TRBV19 and TRBJ2-1; possibly TRBD1 for D (5 bases). Germline loops: CDR1 LNHDA, CDR2 SQIVND (reference sequence). Trimming cost V 7 bases and J 5 bases, with 15 bases left between them. This CDR3 is 14 amino acids long. The CDR3 coding sequence is TGTGCCAGTACCCCAAGTCAGGGAAACAATGAGCAGTTCTTC. It translates to CASTPSQGNNEQFF.

V usage is TRBV7-3 and J usage is TRBJ2-2, with a possible D match to TRBD1 (6 bases). V lost 5 bases and J 3 bases, leaving 13 bases between the germline ends. CDR3 length equals 15 residues. Germline V CDR1 and CDR2: SGHTA, FQGTGA. DNA for the CDR3: TGTGCCAGCAGCCCCGCCACAGGGTACACCGGGGAGCTGTTTTTT. It specifies CASSPATGYTGELFF.

J is TRBJ1-4 and V is TRBV18; TRBD1 might be the D (6 bases). This CDR3 comprises 16 residues. V lost 1 base, J lost 0 bases, and 9 bases lay in between. The germline V gene has CDR1 KGHSH and CDR2 LQKENI. The CDR3 here is CASSPLDRATNEKLFF. The DNA for the CDR3 is TGTGCCAGCTCACCACTGGACAGAGCAACTAATGAAAAACTGTTTTTT.

The genes are TRBV5-6 and TRBJ1-6, with 7 bases aligning to TRBD1. V lost 4 bases and J lost 6; bases outside the gene matches: 4. The CDR3 sequence is 14 residues long. Germline V gene sequence: CDR1 SGHDT, CDR2 YYEEEE. In nucleotides, the CDR3 is TGTGCCAGCAGCGCGGGACAGACTAATTCACCCCTCCACTTT. Its translation is CASSAGQTNSPLHF.

J is TRBJ2-7 and V is TRBV27; 12 nucleotides line up with TRBD2. The CDR3 contains 16 residues. V shed 6 bases, J shed 5 bases, and the junction held 11 bases outside the gene matches. Germline values: CDR1 MNHEY, CDR2 SMNVEV (reference sequence). As DNA, the CDR3 is TGTGCCAGCAGCGACCCTCTGACTAGCGGGAGTAACGAGCAGTACTTC. The encoded protein is CASSDPLTSGSNEQYF.

The chain is built from TRBV7-8 and TRBJ2-1; 9 positions match TRBD2. Per the germline V gene, CDR1 is SGHVS and CDR2 is FQNEAQ. The CDR3 loop spans 15 amino acids. J lost 1 base, V lost 8 bases, and 6 bases had no gene match. The CDR3 coding sequence is TGTGCCAGCTTTGGAGCGGGAGGTTCCTACAATGAGCAGTTCTTC. Translating it yields CASFGAGGSYNEQFF. Based on the CDR3 plus reference TRBV7-8 and TRBJ2-1, the full variable domain is GAGVSQSPRYKVAKRGQDVALRCDPISGHVSLFWYQQALGQGPEFLTYFQNEAQLDKSGLPSDRFFAERPEGSVSTLKIQRTQQEDSAVYLCASFGAGGSYNEQFFGPGTRLTVL.

The table lists this clone with a few counts. The chain recombines TRBV28 with TRBJ1-4; 7 bases map to TRBD1. Looked up from germline, CDR1 is MDHEN and CDR2 is SYDVKM. The CDR3 sequence is 14 residues long. V gave up 1 base and J gave up 6 bases; unmatched junction bases: 2. CDR3 bases: TGTGCCAGCAGTTTATCCAGGGGGGATGAAAAACTGTTTTTT. Its protein product is CASSLSRGDEKLFF.

The chain combines TRBV5-4 with TRBJ2-1; TRBD2 matches 8 bases. The CDR3 sequence is 16 residues long. Germline loops: CDR1 SGHNT, CDR2 YYREEE (reference sequence). Unmatched junction bases numbered 4, after V lost 2 bases and J lost 0 bases. The DNA for the CDR3 is TGTGCCAGCAGCTTTAGCGGGGCGAGCTCCTACAATGAGCAGTTCTTC. It specifies CASSFSGASSYNEQFF.

The V call is TRBV3-1 (or the pseudogene TRBV3-2), the J call TRBJ1-2, with D perhaps TRBD1 (5 bases). Trimming shortened V by 7 bases and J by 5 bases, and 8 bases separated the two germline ends. CDR1 is LGHDT and CDR2 is YNNKEL in the germline V gene (reference sequence). CDR3 length: 11 amino acids. Written as DNA, the CDR3 is TGTGCCAGCACCGACAGTTATGGCTACACCTTC. It translates to CASTDSYGYTF.

This clone is a singleton in its sample. This chain uses TRBV7-9 with TRBJ2-7, with a tentative D call TRBD1 (5 bases). CDR1 SEHNR and CDR2 FQNEAQ come from the germline V gene (reference sequence). Deletions cut 2 bases from V and 4 bases from J, with 12 bases between. There are 14 residues in the CDR3. CDR3 sequence reads: CASSLRGRIYEQYF. The CDR3 DNA sequence: TGTGCCAGCAGCTTAAGGGGCAGGATTTACGAGCAGTACTTC.

The chain joins TRBV5-5 to TRBJ2-1; 12 nucleotides match TRBD2. CDR1 and CDR2 from the germline V gene are SGHKS and YYEKEE (reference sequence). With 3 bases clipped from V and 8 bases from J, the junction kept 9 bases outside the gene matches. CDR3 length equals 16 residues. The DNA of the CDR3 is TGTGCCAGCAGCTCGATTGTGACTAGCGGGAGCGATGAGCAGTTCTTC. Amino acids: CASSSIVTSGSDEQFF.

The chain uses TRBV14 and TRBJ1-2, with D uncertain. The V gene lost 4 bases and the J gene lost 1 base, with 13 bases spanning the gap. The germline V gene has CDR1 SGHDN and CDR2 FVKESK. The CDR3 spans 15 residues. CDR3 protein: CASSPPGGLNYGYTF. In DNA, the CDR3 is TGTGCCAGCAGCCCGCCTGGAGGGCTTAACTATGGCTACACCTTC.